The rows below give T cell receptor beta chains drawn from one sample of a study of T-cell memory formation after mild COVID-19. MiXCR, run by TCRdb on the 5' RACE reads, gives a single entry per CDR3 protein. The data hold 350,000 to 500,000 distinct CDR3 sequences, with 20% observed a single time. Sequenced input: PBMCs or a T cell subset sorted from them (not recorded which). The origin of the receptors is an adult woman who had mild COVID-19 (a few samples of this study predate the infection). Cell type and time point are not known. The CDR3 runs from the conserved cysteine through the conserved F or W. D genes are given only for firm matches. The size field is filled for only some rows; it gives once, few, many or a size class.

J	size	D	V	DNA	CDR3
TRBJ2-3	few	.	TRBV5-1	TGCGCCAGCAGCCCCGGACAGTACACAGATACGCAGTATTTT	CASSPGQYTDTQYF
TRBJ2-7	.	.	TRBV6-2/TRBV6-3	TGTGCCAGCAGTTACCCGCAGTACGAGCAGTACTTC	CASSYPQYEQYF
TRBJ2-3	few	.	TRBV5-1	TGCGCCAGCAAAGGGTCGGATCGAAGCACAGATACGCAGTATTTT	CASKGSDRSTDTQYF
TRBJ1-5	few	.	TRBV7-9	TGTGCCAGCAGCTTAGGCAGCCTTAGCAATCAGCCCCAGCATTTT	CASSLGSLSNQPQHF
TRBJ2-3	.	TRBD2	TRBV19	TGTGCCAGTAGTGGGGACGAGCGGGAGGTATGGTATGATACGCAGTATTTT	CASSGDEREVWYDTQYF
TRBJ2-7	.	.	TRBV15	TGTGCCACCAGCAGAGATCAGGACCCCTACGAGCAGTACTTC	CATSRDQDPYEQYF
TRBJ1-1	few	.	TRBV12-3/TRBV12-4	TGTGCCAGCAACTCGGGGTCACGGGACACTGAAGCTTTCTTT	CASNSGSRDTEAFF
TRBJ2-1	once	TRBD1	TRBV4-1	TGCGCCAGCAGCCAAGAGGGACAGCGTGACAATGAGCAGTTCTTC	CASSQEGQRDNEQFF
TRBJ1-5	.	.	TRBV29-1	TGCAGCGTTGAAATCTCAGGGGCGGGCAATCAGCCCCAGCATTTT	CSVEISGAGNQPQHF
TRBJ2-7	.	TRBD1	TRBV4-1	TGCGCCAGCAGCCTTAGCCGGGACAGGGGCTACGAGCAGTACTTC	CASSLSRDRGYEQYF
TRBJ1-4	.	.	TRBV27	TGTGCCAGCAGTTCATCCGGGACGCCCAAATTCGGGGAAAAACTGTTTTTT	CASSSSGTPKFGEKLFF
TRBJ1-1	few	TRBD1	TRBV12-3/TRBV12-4	TGTGCCAGCAGTGGACAGGGGACTGAAGCTTTCTTT	CASSGQGTEAFF
TRBJ1-1	few	.	TRBV6-6	TGTGCCAGCAGTTCCTTTCGGGGCGGTGAAGCTTTCTTT	CASSSFRGGEAFF
TRBJ2-5	few	TRBD1	TRBV7-9	TGTGCCAGCAGCTTAGCGGCGGACAGGGAAGAGACCCAGTACTTC	CASSLAADREETQYF
TRBJ2-5	few	.	TRBV5-1	TGCGCCAGCAGACTTACAGGCCAAGAGACCCAGTACTTC	CASRLTGQETQYF
TRBJ1-5	few	TRBD1	TRBV19	TGTGCCAGTAGTATCCCGGGACAGATAAATCAGCCCCAGCATTTT	CASSIPGQINQPQHF
TRBJ1-2	.	TRBD1	TRBV29-1	TGCAGCGTCCCTAAGGGACAGATCTATGGCTACACCTTC	CSVPKGQIYGYTF
TRBJ1-6	few	.	TRBV20-1	TGCAGTGCTAGTTTGAATTCACCCCTCCACTTT	CSASLNSPLHF
TRBJ2-5	many	.	TRBV7-9	TGTGCCAGCAGCCTTATACAAGAGACCCAGTACTTC	CASSLIQETQYF
TRBJ1-5	many	.	TRBV12-3/TRBV12-4	TGTGCCAGCAGTTTCCGCCGGACTAATCAGCCCCAGCATTTT	CASSFRRTNQPQHF
TRBJ2-2	.	.	TRBV9	TGTGCCAGCAGCGTCGAGGTGGTCTCGAACACCGGGGAGCTGTTTTTT	CASSVEVVSNTGELFF
TRBJ2-7	.	.	TRBV15	TGTGCCACCAGCGGTGAACCGGGACATTTTTCCTACGAGCAGTACTTC	CATSGEPGHFSYEQYF
TRBJ1-5	many	.	TRBV28	TGTGCCAGCAGCCAAAATCAGAAAGACAGGAAAAATCAGCCCCAGCATTTT	CASSQNQKDRKNQPQHF
TRBJ2-3	.	.	TRBV4-3	TGCGCCAGCAGCCAAGCCTCCCCGGGGCAATACTACACAGATACGCAGTATTTT	CASSQASPGQYYTDTQYF
TRBJ1-1	.	.	TRBV6-2/TRBV6-3	TGTGCCAGCAAGTGGCAAGGGGGCACTGAAGCTTTCTTT	CASKWQGGTEAFF
TRBJ1-5	few	.	TRBV12-3/TRBV12-4	TGTGCCAGCAGTTTTGAGGGAAGGGTGCAGCCCCAGCATTTT	CASSFEGRVQPQHF
TRBJ2-5	.	TRBD2	TRBV27	TGTGCCAGCACATCGGGACTAGGGGCCCAAGAGACCCAGTACTTC	CASTSGLGAQETQYF
TRBJ2-3	few	.	TRBV12-3/TRBV12-4	TGTGCCAGCAGTTCCCCCCTTCGGAGCGGCCACACAGATACGCAGTATTTT	CASSSPLRSGHTDTQYF
TRBJ2-7	.	TRBD2	TRBV6-5	TGTGCCAGCAGTTACTCCAGCGGGAGGACCCGCTCCTACGAGCAGTACTTC	CASSYSSGRTRSYEQYF
TRBJ1-1	few	.	TRBV7-2	TGTGCCAGCAGCTTAGGGGCAGGGGCGGGAACTGAAGCTTTCTTT	CASSLGAGAGTEAFF
TRBJ2-7	few	.	TRBV7-2	TGTGCCAGCAGCGCGGTCAGTGGCGACGAGCAGTACTTC	CASSAVSGDEQYF
TRBJ1-1	few	.	TRBV19	TGTGCCAGTAGTATTTCGGCAGGTTCGGTTTTGGACACTGAAGCTTTCTTT	CASSISAGSVLDTEAFF
TRBJ2-7	.	.	TRBV6-2/TRBV6-3	TGTGCCAGCAGTTACGTCCCGGGCGAGCAGTACTTC	CASSYVPGEQYF
TRBJ2-7	few	.	TRBV27	TGTGCCAGCAGTTTATTCGGGGGACCGGACCCCTACGAGCAGTACTTC	CASSLFGGPDPYEQYF
TRBJ1-2	few	TRBD1	TRBV24-1	TGTGCCACCAGTGACCCCGGGACAGCTTACTATGGCTACACCTTC	CATSDPGTAYYGYTF
TRBJ2-1	.	.	TRBV12-3/TRBV12-4	TGTGCCAGCAGTCTATCGGGACAGCAGTTCTTC	CASSLSGQQFF
TRBJ1-2	.	.	TRBV19	TGTGCCAGTAGTATTGGTGGCGTCGGCTACACCTTC	CASSIGGVGYTF
TRBJ2-3	few	TRBD2	TRBV28	TGTGCCAGCAGTTTACCCCGTCGGCTAGCGGACTACACGCAGTATTTT	CASSLPRRLADYTQYF
TRBJ1-1	.	.	TRBV7-9	TGTGCCAGCAGCTTCGGTATCAGAGAGAACACTGAAGCTTTCTTT	CASSFGIRENTEAFF
TRBJ2-3	few	.	TRBV5-1	TGCGCCAGCAGCGGAACCTTTTCAGATACGCAGTATTTT	CASSGTFSDTQYF
TRBJ1-1	.	.	TRBV27	TGTGCCAGCAGTTTCTTACAGGGAGGCACTGAAGCTTTCTTT	CASSFLQGGTEAFF
TRBJ2-2	.	TRBD1	TRBV11-2	TGTGCCAGCAGCGCCCGACAGGGCTCCACCGGGGAGCTGTTTTTT	CASSARQGSTGELFF
TRBJ1-1	many	.	TRBV7-3	TGTGCCAGCAGCAACGGACCTAACACTGAAGCTTTCTTT	CASSNGPNTEAFF
TRBJ2-1	.	TRBD2	TRBV12-3/TRBV12-4	TGTGCCAGCAGTCCCACGACTAGCGGGCCTAACTCCTACAATGAGCAGTTCTTC	CASSPTTSGPNSYNEQFF
TRBJ1-2	few	TRBD1	TRBV5-1	TGCGCCAGCAGCTCATCAGGGGGCACCAACTATGGCTACACCTTC	CASSSSGGTNYGYTF
TRBJ2-1	many	TRBD2	TRBV9	TGTGCCAGCAGGTTAGGGGCTAGCGGGAGGGGTGAGCAGTTCTTC	CASRLGASGRGEQFF
TRBJ2-3	.	.	TRBV2	TGTGCCAGTATACAGGGTACGCAGTATTTT	CASIQGTQYF
TRBJ1-2	.	.	TRBV6-1	TGTGCCAGCAGCGATGACCGTCGAGGTGGCTACACCTTC	CASSDDRRGGYTF
TRBJ1-1	many	.	TRBV7-9	TGTGCCAGCAGCTTAACAAGAACCAGAAGTGAAGCTTTCTTT	CASSLTRTRSEAFF
TRBJ1-5	.	TRBD1	TRBV12-3/TRBV12-4	TGTGCCAGCAGTCGACAGGGCCCCAATCAGCCCCAGCATTTT	CASSRQGPNQPQHF
TRBJ2-1	.	TRBD1	TRBV20-1	TGCAGTGCTCCTTCAGGGGGCGCTTCTTTCAATGAGCAGTTCTTC	CSAPSGGASFNEQFF
TRBJ2-5	few	TRBD2	TRBV20-1	TGCAGTGTTTTTGCTAGCGGGAGGGGTAGGGAGACCCAGTACTTC	CSVFASGRGRETQYF
TRBJ2-3	.	.	TRBV10-3	TGTGCCATCAGTGCTACAGGCATCACCACAGATACGCAGTATTTT	CAISATGITTDTQYF
TRBJ2-1	once	TRBD1	TRBV12-3/TRBV12-4	TGTGCCATAGGACAGGGCTCATCTGAGCAGTTCTTC	CAIGQGSSEQFF